This T cell receptor (beta chain) stems from a study of blood T cell repertoires in COVID-19. Whole-study context: Spain, Italy and the United States supplied samples that represented acute and convalescent COVID-19. Nucleic acid was either cDNA or gDNA, and it came from T cells, B-cell-depleted T cells, or PBMCs.

This table comes from immunoSEQ multiplex PCR, and its TCRdb copy is limited to in-frame clones, with some not included. The sample lists roughly 250,000 clones; around 84% were seen once. CDR1 and CDR2 from the germline V gene are SGDLS and YYNGEE. The CDR3 contains 15 residues. V lost 4 bases and J lost 0, with 13 bases in between. The chain couples TRBV9 to TRBJ1-1; D perhaps matches TRBD1 (5 bases). The sequencing sample was made of peripheral blood. This TCR derives from a man in his forties or fifties with acute or convalescent COVID-19. The CDR3 here is CASSPQGGVNTEAFF. CDR3 bases: TGTGCCAGCAGCCCCCAGGGAGGGGTGAACACTGAAGCTTTCTTT.